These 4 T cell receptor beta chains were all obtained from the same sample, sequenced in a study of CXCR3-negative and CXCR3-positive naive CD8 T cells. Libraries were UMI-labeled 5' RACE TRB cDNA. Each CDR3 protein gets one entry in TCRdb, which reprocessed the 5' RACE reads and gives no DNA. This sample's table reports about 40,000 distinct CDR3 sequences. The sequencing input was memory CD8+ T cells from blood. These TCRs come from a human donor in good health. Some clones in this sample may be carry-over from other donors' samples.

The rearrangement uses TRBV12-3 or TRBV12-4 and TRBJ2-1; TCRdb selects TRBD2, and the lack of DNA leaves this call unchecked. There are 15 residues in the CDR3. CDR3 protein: CASSPSGGLYNEQFF.

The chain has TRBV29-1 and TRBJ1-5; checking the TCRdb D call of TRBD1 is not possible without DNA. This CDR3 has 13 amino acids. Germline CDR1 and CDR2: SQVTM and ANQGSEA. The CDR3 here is CSVGGTGVQPQHF.

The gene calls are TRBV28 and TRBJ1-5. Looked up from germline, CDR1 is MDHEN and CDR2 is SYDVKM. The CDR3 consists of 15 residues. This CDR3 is CASRPWGRADQPQHF.

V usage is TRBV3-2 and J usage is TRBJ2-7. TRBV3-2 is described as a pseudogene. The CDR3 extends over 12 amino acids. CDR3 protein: CASSQDGHEQYF.